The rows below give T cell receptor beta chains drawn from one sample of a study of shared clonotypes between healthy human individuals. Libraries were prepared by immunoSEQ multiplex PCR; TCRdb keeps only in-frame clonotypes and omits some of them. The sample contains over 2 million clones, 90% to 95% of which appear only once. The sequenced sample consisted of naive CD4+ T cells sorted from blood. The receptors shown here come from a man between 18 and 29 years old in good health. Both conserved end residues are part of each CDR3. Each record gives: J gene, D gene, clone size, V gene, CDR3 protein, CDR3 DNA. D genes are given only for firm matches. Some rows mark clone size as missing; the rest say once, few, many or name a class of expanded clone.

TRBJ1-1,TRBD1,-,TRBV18,CASSPTGGMNTEAFF,TGTGCCAGCTCACCCACAGGGGGCATGAACACTGAAGCTTTCTTT
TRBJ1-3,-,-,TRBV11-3,CASSLDGGAGNTIYF,TGTGCCAGCAGCTTAGATGGCGGCGCTGGAAACACCATATATTTT
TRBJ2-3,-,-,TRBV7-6,CASSFLSPDTQYF,TGTGCCAGCAGCTTTTTGAGCCCAGATACGCAGTATTTT
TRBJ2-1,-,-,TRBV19,CASSIEVGANYNEQFF,TGTGCCAGTAGTATAGAGGTGGGGGCGAATTACAATGAGCAGTTCTTC
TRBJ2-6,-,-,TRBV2,CASSEGQVYSGANVLTF,TGTGCCAGCAGTGAAGGGCAGGTATACTCTGGGGCCAACGTCCTGACTTTC
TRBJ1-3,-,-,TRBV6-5,CTSSPVGFGNTIYF,TGTACCAGCAGTCCCGTGGGGTTCGGAAACACCATATATTTT
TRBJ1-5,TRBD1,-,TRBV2,CASSWDRENQPQHF,TGTGCCAGCAGTTGGGACAGGGAAAATCAGCCCCAGCATTTT
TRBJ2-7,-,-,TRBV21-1,CAGKGYEQYF,TGTGCCGGGAAAGGATACGAGCAGTACTTC
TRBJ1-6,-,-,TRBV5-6,CASSLAAGYNSPLHF,TGTGCCAGCAGCTTGGCTGCCGGTTACAATTCACCCCTCCACTTT
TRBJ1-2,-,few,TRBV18,CASSDGQSVGYTF,TGTGCCAGCTCAGACGGACAGTCAGTTGGCTACACCTTC
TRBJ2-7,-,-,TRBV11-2,CASSFTTPTGSSSYEQYF,TGTGCCAGCAGTTTTACCACTCCAACAGGCTCTAGCTCCTACGAGCAGTACTTC
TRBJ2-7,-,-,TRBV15,CATSRDSQAWVQYF,TGTGCCACCAGCAGAGATTCGCAGGCATGGGTGCAGTACTTC
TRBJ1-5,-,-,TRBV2,CASSARTGSNQPQHF,TGTGCCAGCAGTGCTAGGACGGGGAGCAATCAGCCCCAGCATTTT
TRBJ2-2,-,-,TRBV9,CASSAHRAPNTGELFF,TGTGCCAGCAGCGCCCACAGGGCCCCGAACACCGGGGAGCTGTTTTTT
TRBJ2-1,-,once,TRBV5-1,CASRSVISYNEQFF,TGCGCCAGTAGATCTGTGATCTCCTACAATGAGCAGTTCTTC
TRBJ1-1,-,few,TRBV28,CASSSPWGGSTEAFF,TGTGCCAGCAGTTCGCCTTGGGGGGGGAGCACTGAAGCTTTCTTT
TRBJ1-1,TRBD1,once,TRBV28,CASPAQGAEAFF,TGTGCCAGCCCCGCACAGGGGGCTGAAGCTTTCTTT
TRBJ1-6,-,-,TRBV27,CASSSQSGSPLHF,TGTGCCAGCAGTTCCCAAAGCGGTTCACCCCTCCACTTT
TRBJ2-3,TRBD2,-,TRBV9,CASSVGVAGNTDTQYF,TGTGCCAGCAGCGTAGGAGTAGCGGGAAACACAGATACGCAGTATTTT
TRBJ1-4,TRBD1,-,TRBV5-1,CASSPGQPYEKLFF,TGCGCCAGCAGCCCGGGACAGCCCTACGAAAAACTGTTTTTT
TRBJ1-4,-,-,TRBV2,CASSENQGRNEKLFF,TGTGCCAGCAGCGAGAACCAGGGAAGGAACGAAAAACTGTTTTTT
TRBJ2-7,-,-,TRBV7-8,CASSLGVVQGVRNEQYF,TGTGCCAGCAGCTTAGGGGTGGTCCAAGGGGTCAGAAACGAGCAGTACTTC
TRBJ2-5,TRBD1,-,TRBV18,CASSPTGGRGQETQYF,TGTGCCAGCTCACCAACAGGGGGTCGGGGGCAAGAGACCCAGTACTTC